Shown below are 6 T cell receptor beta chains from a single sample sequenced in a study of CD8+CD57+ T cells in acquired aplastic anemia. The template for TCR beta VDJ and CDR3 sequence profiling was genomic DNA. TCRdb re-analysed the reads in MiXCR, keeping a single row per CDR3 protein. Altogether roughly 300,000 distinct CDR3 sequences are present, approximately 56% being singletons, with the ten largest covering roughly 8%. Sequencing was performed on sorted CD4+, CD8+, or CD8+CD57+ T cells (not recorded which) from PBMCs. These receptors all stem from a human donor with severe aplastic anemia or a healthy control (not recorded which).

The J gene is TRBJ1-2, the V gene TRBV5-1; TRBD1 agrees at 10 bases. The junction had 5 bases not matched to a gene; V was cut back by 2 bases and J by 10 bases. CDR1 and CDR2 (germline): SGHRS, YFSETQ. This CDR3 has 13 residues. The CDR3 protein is CASSFGTGVAYTF. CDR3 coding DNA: TGCGCCAGCAGCTTCGGGACAGGGGTGGCCTACACCTTC.

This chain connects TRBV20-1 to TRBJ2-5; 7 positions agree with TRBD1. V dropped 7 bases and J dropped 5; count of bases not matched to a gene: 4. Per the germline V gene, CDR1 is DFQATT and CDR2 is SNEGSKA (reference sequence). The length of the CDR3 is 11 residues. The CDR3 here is CSGQGDETQYF. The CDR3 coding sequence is TGCAGTGGACAGGGAGACGAGACCCAGTACTTC.

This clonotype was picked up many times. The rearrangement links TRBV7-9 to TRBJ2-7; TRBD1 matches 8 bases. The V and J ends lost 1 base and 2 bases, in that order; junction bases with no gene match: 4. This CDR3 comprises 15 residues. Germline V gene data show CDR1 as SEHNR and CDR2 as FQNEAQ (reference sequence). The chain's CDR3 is CASSLVGQGTYEQYF. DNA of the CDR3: TGTGCCAGCAGCTTAGTTGGACAGGGAACCTACGAGCAGTACTTC.

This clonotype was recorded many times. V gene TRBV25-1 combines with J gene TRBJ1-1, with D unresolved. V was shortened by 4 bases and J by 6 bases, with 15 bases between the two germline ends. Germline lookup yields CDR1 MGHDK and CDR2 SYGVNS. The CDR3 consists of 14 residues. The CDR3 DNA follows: TGTGCCAGCAGTGCATCCCGACGATATGCTGAAGCTTTCTTT. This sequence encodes CASSASRRYAEAFF.

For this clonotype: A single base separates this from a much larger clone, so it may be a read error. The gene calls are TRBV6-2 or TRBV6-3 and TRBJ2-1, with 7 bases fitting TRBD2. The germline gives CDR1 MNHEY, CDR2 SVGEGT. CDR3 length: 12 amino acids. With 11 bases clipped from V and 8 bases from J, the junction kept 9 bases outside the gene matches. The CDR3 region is CACQAGRDEQFF. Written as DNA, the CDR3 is TGTGCCTGCCAGGCAGGGAGGGATGAGCAGTTCTTC.

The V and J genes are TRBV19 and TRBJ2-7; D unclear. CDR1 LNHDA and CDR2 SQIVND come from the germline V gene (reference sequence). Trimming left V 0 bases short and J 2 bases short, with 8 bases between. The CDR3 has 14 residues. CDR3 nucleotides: TGTGCCAGTAGTATAGATGGCAGAACCTACGAGCAGTACTTC. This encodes CASSIDGRTYEQYF.